The T cell receptor (beta chain) under discussion was sequenced for a study of naive and memory T cell subsets (dated by TCRdb to about 2017). Regarding the research as a whole: An open-source, UMI-based TCR alpha and beta sequencing pipeline was applied to sorted naive and memory peripheral blood T cell subsets. IgG serology results and the functional CMV T cell responses were in complete agreement. RNA was DNase-treated and reverse transcribed with TCR constant-region primers, mostly using SuperScript III. General findings and caveats noted by the study authors: RNA-based TCR counts may be affected by expression changes linked to T cell activation and differentiation. Single alpha or beta chain sequences, rather than paired alpha/beta receptors, were used to define clonotypes. Following error correction, more than 95% of naive TCR sequences occurred only once, which made naive abundance distributions much steeper than those of memory subsets. No ground truth was available to validate the repertoire findings for the naive and memory subsets. In both CD4 and CD8 cells, a rise in Gini index and a fall in Shannon and inverse Simpson diversity were observed from naive through CM, EM and EMRA. The abundance of TCRs followed a power law with an exponent that differed between naive and memory subsets yet stayed consistent across the three individuals. A few larger clonotypes were found in naive repertoires, especially CD8, and these larger clonotypes were possibly memory cells re-expressing CD45RA.

The CDR3, cysteine through phenylalanine, is 13 amino acids long. This entry keeps only the CDR3 DNA: 39 bases, framed from base 1. V is clipped by 3 bases and J by 4 bases, and the sequence between their germline boundaries is 9 bases long. CDR1 and CDR2, looked up from the germline V gene (reference sequence), are LGHDT and YNNKEL. Library prep was done by UMI-ligation and nested PCR. To cover both TRBC1 and TRBC2, the beta constant-region primer consisted of an equimolar mix of two oligonucleotides. The ligated cDNA went through four rounds of PCR with nested alpha and beta constant-region primers together with the SP2 primer. A single-stranded oligonucleotide bearing the SP2 primer plus a 12-nucleotide UMI was ligated onto the 3' end of the cDNA by T4 RNA ligase 1. Incubation of the ligation reaction was carried out at 16 degrees C for roughly 18-24 hours. PCR2 was usually performed as a SYBR Green qPCR and halted at a preset threshold so that over-amplification would not occur. Every purification after the first one was done using Agencourt AMPure XP magnetic beads. Library amounts were measured by Qubit and library quality was assessed on a TapeStation, where the main peak was expected at around 650 bp. Sequencing of the pooled libraries was done on an Illumina MiSeq using v2 2x251 paired-end kits, which typically yielded about 1-2.3 million reads per sample. Each sample's library went into the pool at roughly 4.4 nM, and roughly 5-8% PhiX was added to help with cluster recognition. As for the original processing: V and J genes were assigned to Demultiplexor-processed FASTQ reads by Decombinator through tag matching, with a single base-pair mismatch being allowed. UMIs were used by Collapsinator to correct both sequencing errors and frequency errors arising from PCR heterogeneity. CDR3Translator translated TCRs and extracted CDR3s from the conserved cysteine to the FGXG phenylalanine, flagging non-productive sequences. Gini, Shannon entropy and inverse Simpson indices were computed after subsampling the repertoires to the same number of UMI-defined TCRs. Clonotype abundance distributions were fitted to a power law by maximum likelihood within the linear range. Similar UMI counts, unique TCR numbers and clonal distributions were obtained with the pipeline and with MIGEC on one naive CD8 sample. In one analysis, naive TCRs also found in any memory subset of the same donor were removed from the naive repertoire. The repertoires were searched for several thousand CMV-associated CDR3 sequences that had been compiled from VDJdb and a published dataset. The raw public data were reprocessed by TCRdb itself: fastp quality trimming at Q25, MiXCR clonotype calling, in-frame beta chains only. Each record represents a unique CDR3 protein, reported with the most common genes and DNA among its rows. The V and J calls, along with clone size, are taken from TCRdb and not from the paper's own processing. In all, the sample holds about 150,000 distinct CDR3 sequences, and over 20% of those were seen once. The leading ten clones occupy about 0.11% of the sample.

In its sample, this clonotype was seen a few times. Its antigen has not been determined. No much larger clone is present one base from it, and per-base qualities are unavailable. From the second PCR step onward, the TCR alpha chain libraries and the TCR beta chain libraries were amplified separately. Donor CMV status was determined by IFNgamma production from CD4+ T cells after overnight stimulation of fresh PBMCs with CMV viral lysate. Miltenyi beads were used first to positively select CD4 T cells, and CD8 T cells were then positively selected from the CD4-negative fraction. Cells stained for CD3, CD4, CD8, CD45RA, CD27 and a live/dead dye were sorted on a BD Aria II into four subsets by CD45RA and CD27. Blood came from three healthy volunteers, each fractionated into CD4 and CD8 T cells and then into four differentiation subsets. Around 120 ml of peripheral blood was collected from each donor, and PBMC were isolated by Ficoll-Paque PLUS density-gradient centrifugation. After sorting, cells were lysed in RLT buffer, RNA was extracted using a Qiagen RNeasy kit, and the extracted RNA was stored at -80 degrees C.

The sequence derives from a human donor in good health. The sequencing sample was made of naive CD4+ T cells from blood. The cell subset or site label, read with the paper, signifies: naive T cells, CD45RA high CD27+. The V and J segments used are TRBV3-1 and TRBJ1-1; a confident D gene designation cannot be given. In nucleotides, the sequence is TGTGCCAGCAGCCACGAGGGTTTCACTGAAGCTTTCTTT. Protein translation: CASSHEGFTEAFF.